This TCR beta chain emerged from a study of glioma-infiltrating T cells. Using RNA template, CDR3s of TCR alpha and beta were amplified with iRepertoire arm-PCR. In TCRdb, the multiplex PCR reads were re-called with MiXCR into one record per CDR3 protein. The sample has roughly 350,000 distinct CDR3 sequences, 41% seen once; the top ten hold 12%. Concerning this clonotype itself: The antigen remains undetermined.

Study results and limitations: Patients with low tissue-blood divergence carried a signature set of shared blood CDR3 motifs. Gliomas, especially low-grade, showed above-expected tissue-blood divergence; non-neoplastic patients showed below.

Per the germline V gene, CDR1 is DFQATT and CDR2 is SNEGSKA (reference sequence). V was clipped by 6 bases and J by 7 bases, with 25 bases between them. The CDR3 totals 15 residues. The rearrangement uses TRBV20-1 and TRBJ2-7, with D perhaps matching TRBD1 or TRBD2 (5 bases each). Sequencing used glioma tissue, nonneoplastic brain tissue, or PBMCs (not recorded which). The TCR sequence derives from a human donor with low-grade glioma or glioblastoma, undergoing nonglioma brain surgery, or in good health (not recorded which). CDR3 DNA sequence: TGCAGTGCGGGGATCGGGGCCTTACTAAACAATGAGCAGTACTTC. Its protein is CSAGIGALLNNEQYF.